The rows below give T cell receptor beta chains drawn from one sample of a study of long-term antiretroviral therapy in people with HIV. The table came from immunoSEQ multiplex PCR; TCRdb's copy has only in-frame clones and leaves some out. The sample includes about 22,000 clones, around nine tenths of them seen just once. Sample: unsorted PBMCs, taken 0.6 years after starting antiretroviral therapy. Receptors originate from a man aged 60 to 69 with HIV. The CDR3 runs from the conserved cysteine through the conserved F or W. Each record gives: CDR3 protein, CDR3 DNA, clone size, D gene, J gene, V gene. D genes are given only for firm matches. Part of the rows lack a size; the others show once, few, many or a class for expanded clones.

cdr3_aa: CASSGSYFTDTQYF
cdr3_nt: TGTGCCAGCAGTGGTTCGTACTTCACAGATACGCAGTATTTT
clone_size: NA
d_call: NA
j_call: TRBJ2-3
v_call: TRBV6-5

cdr3_aa: CASSGKGQGHYNEQFF
cdr3_nt: TGCGCCAGCAGTGGAAAGGGACAGGGTCATTACAATGAGCAGTTCTTC
clone_size: few
d_call: TRBD1
j_call: TRBJ2-1
v_call: TRBV10-1

cdr3_aa: CASSLRYDTEAFF
cdr3_nt: TGTGCCAGCAGCCTAAGGTATGACACTGAAGCTTTCTTT
clone_size: NA
d_call: NA
j_call: TRBJ1-1
v_call: TRBV14

cdr3_aa: CASRGATYEQYF
cdr3_nt: TGTGCCAGCAGGGGGGCTACCTACGAGCAGTACTTC
clone_size: NA
d_call: NA
j_call: TRBJ2-7
v_call: TRBV28

cdr3_aa: CAWDQNREKLFF
cdr3_nt: TGTGCCTGGGACCAGAACAGGGAAAAACTGTTTTTT
clone_size: NA
d_call: NA
j_call: TRBJ1-4
v_call: TRBV30

cdr3_aa: CASSLSETQYF
cdr3_nt: TGTGCCAGCAGTTTGTCGGAGACCCAGTACTTC
clone_size: once
d_call: NA
j_call: TRBJ2-5
v_call: TRBV28

cdr3_aa: CSVSKRLYNEQFF
cdr3_nt: TGCAGCGTTTCCAAACGCCTTTACAATGAGCAGTTCTTC
clone_size: NA
d_call: NA
j_call: TRBJ2-1
v_call: TRBV29-1

cdr3_aa: CASSQSHLSGANYGYTF
cdr3_nt: TGCGCCAGCAGCCAATCTCACCTTTCGGGAGCTAACTATGGCTACACCTTC
clone_size: few
d_call: NA
j_call: TRBJ1-2
v_call: TRBV4-1

cdr3_aa: CASSLQGAYNEQFF
cdr3_nt: TGCGCCAGCAGCTTGCAGGGGGCTTACAATGAGCAGTTCTTC
clone_size: NA
d_call: TRBD1
j_call: TRBJ2-1
v_call: TRBV5-1

cdr3_aa: CASTGTLEGYTF
cdr3_nt: TGTGCCAGCACCGGGACACTGGAGGGCTACACCTTC
clone_size: NA
d_call: NA
j_call: TRBJ1-2
v_call: TRBV6-5

cdr3_aa: CASSPRQGTGNTIYF
cdr3_nt: TGTGCCAGCAGCCCAAGACAGGGGACGGGAAACACCATATATTTT
clone_size: NA
d_call: TRBD1
j_call: TRBJ1-3
v_call: TRBV2

cdr3_aa: CASSPRSRTSGGYTDTQYF
cdr3_nt: TGTGCCAGCAGCCCGCGGTCTAGGACTAGCGGGGGATACACAGATACGCAGTATTTT
clone_size: NA
d_call: TRBD2
j_call: TRBJ2-3
v_call: TRBV7-3

cdr3_aa: CASSLLGYNIQYF
cdr3_nt: TGTGCCAGCAGCTTACTGGGGTACAACATTCAGTACTTC
clone_size: NA
d_call: NA
j_call: TRBJ2-4
v_call: TRBV11-2

cdr3_aa: CASSPLPGQDILSYEQYF
cdr3_nt: TGCGCCAGCAGCCCATTACCGGGACAGGACATACTTTCCTACGAGCAGTACTTC
clone_size: NA
d_call: TRBD1
j_call: TRBJ2-7
v_call: TRBV5-1

cdr3_aa: CASSLGPGSGANVLTF
cdr3_nt: TGCGCCAGCAGCTTGGGGCCTGGCTCTGGGGCCAACGTCCTGACTTTC
clone_size: NA
d_call: NA
j_call: TRBJ2-6
v_call: TRBV5-1

cdr3_aa: CASMEGSNTGELFF
cdr3_nt: TGTGCCAGCATGGAGGGATCAAACACCGGGGAGCTGTTTTTT
clone_size: NA
d_call: NA
j_call: TRBJ2-2
v_call: TRBV2

cdr3_aa: CASSPLGGREETQYF
cdr3_nt: TGTGCCAGCAGCCCTCTAGGCGGGAGGGAGGAGACCCAGTACTTC
clone_size: NA
d_call: TRBD2
j_call: TRBJ2-5
v_call: TRBV27